This T cell receptor (beta chain) originates from a study of a mutant IDH1 vaccine in newly diagnosed glioma. Study overall: Earlier treatment was radiotherapy, temozolomide, or both, with most getting both.

The sample's time point: week 23, last vaccination. In every dose of vaccine, 300 ug of mutant IDH1 20-mer peptide was given alongside topical imiquimod. The study, taken as a whole, reports: Pseudoprogression appeared unlinked to shifts in leading peripheral T cell clonotypes.

Assay: immunoSEQ multiplex PCR; the TCRdb copy retains only in-frame clones and omits some. The data hold about 86,000 clones, with approximately 85% observed a single time. The sample holds a few counts of this clone. Its antigen is as yet unknown. Sequenced material: PBMCs, taken from a glioma patient whose treatment included an IDH1 peptide vaccine. The TCR sequence derives from a man under 40 with glioma. Some clones in this sample may be carry-over from other donors' samples.

The CDR3 DNA is TGTGCCTGGAAGATGGTCTCAGCACAGGAAAAACTGTTTTTT. It yields the protein CAWKMVSAQEKLFF. V gene TRBV30 combines with J gene TRBJ1-4; no definite D call. The V end lost 4 bases, the J end lost 8 bases, and 17 bases lay between the germline ends. The CDR3 is 14 residues long. Germline-derived CDR1 and CDR2 are GTSNPN and SVGIG (reference sequence). Full variable domain (remainder filled in from reference TRBV30 and TRBJ1-4): SQTIHQWPATLVQPVGSPLSLECTVEGTSNPNLYWYRQAAGRGLQLLFYSVGIGQISSEVPQNLSASRPQDRQFILSSKKLLLSDSGFYLCAWKMVSAQEKLFFGSGTQLSVL.